The table lists the clone carrying this TCR beta chain with a few counts. The antigen is not known. Germline V lookup: CDR1 MNHEY, CDR2 SMNVEV (reference sequence). The CDR3 has 13 amino acids. The J segment lost 7 bases and the V segment lost 3 bases, leaving 6 bases of the junction unmatched. The data derive from a study of blood T cells in healthy people across ages. Points from the study as a whole: TCR beta diversity correlated strongly with naive T cell percentage. A conclusive naive versus antigen-experienced comparison was prevented by the unsorted PBMCs.

Sample-barcoded 5' priming and a J-beta primer mix drove a second PCR of about 7 to 12 cycles. From the 5' RACE reads, TCRdb called clonotypes with MiXCR, one entry per CDR3 protein. This table has 1.5 million to 2 million distinct CDR3 sequences, roughly 30% appearing once. What was sequenced was blood. The rearrangement joins TRBV27 to TRBJ2-7; 7 bases are a match to TRBD1. The clonotype comes from a woman younger than 45 in good health. The CDR3 DNA reads as TGTGCCAGCAGTTTCACAGGGGATGAAGAGCAGTACTTC. Translation: CASSFTGDEEQYF.